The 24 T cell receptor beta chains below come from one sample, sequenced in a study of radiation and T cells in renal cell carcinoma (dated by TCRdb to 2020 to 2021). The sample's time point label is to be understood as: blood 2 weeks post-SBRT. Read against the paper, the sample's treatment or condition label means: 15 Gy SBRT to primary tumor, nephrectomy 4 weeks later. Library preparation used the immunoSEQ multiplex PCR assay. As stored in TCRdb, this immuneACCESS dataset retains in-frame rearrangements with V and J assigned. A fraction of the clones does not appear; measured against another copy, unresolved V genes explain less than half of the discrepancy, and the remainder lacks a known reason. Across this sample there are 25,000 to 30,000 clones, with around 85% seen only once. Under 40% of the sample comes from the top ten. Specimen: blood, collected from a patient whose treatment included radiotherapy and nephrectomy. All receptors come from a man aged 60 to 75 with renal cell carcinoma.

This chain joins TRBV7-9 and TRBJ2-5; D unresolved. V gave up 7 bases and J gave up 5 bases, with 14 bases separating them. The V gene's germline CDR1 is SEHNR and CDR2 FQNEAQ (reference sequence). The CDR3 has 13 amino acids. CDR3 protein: CASIPPGGETQYF. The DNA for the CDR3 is TGTGCCAGCATTCCACCGGGTGGGGAGACCCAGTACTTC.

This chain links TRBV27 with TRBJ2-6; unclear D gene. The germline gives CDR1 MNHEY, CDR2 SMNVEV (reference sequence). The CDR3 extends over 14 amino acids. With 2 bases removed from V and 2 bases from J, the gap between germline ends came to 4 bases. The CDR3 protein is CASSLRAGANVLTF. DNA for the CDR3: TGTGCCAGCAGTTTACGTGCTGGGGCCAACGTCCTGACTTTC.

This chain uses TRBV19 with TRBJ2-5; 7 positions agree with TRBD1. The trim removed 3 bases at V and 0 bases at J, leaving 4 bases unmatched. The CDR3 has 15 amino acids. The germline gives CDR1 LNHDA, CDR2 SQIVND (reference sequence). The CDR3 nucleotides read TGTGCCAGTAGTATGCTCGGGACAGACCAAGAGACCCAGTACTTC. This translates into CASSMLGTDQETQYF.

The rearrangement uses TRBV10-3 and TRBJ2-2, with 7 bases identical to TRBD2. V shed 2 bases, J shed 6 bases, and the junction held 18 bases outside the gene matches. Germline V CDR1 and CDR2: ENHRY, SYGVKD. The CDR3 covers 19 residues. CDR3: CAISEPEGRGGRGAGELFF. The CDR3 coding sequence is TGTGCCATCAGTGAGCCCGAGGGTAGGGGCGGGAGAGGCGCCGGGGAGCTGTTTTTT.

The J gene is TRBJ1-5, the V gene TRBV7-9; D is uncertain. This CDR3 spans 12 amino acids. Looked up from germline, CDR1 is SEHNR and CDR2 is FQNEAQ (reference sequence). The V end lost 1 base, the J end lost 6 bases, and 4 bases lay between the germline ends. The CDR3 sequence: CASSLGSQPQHF. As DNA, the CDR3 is TGTGCCAGCAGCTTAGGGAGTCAGCCCCAGCATTTT.

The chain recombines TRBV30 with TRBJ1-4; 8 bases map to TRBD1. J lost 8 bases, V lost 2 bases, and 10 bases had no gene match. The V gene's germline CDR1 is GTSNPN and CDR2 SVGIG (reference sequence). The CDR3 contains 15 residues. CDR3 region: CAWSSQGAGKEKLFF. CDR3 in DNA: TGTGCCTGGAGTAGTCAGGGGGCAGGCAAAGAAAAACTGTTTTTT.

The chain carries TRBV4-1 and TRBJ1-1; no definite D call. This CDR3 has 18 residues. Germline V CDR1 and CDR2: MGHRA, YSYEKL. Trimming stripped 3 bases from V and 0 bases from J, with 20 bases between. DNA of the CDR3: TGCGCCAGCAGCCACCGACGCGGCTCTCCCCTAATGAACACTGAAGCTTTCTTT. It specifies CASSHRRGSPLMNTEAFF.

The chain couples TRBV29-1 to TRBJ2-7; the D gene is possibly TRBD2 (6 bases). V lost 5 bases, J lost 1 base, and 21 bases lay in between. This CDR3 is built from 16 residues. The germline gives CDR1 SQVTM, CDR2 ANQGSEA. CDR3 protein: CSVRGGTSSVSYEQYF. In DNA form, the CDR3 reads TGCAGCGTTCGGGGCGGGACCTCCTCGGTGTCCTACGAGCAGTACTTC.

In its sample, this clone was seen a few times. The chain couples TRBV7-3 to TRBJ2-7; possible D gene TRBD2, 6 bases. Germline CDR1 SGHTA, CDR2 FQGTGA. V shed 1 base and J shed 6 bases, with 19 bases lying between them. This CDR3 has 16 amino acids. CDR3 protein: CASSLMSIRDGGEQYF. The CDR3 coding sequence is TGTGCCAGCAGCTTAATGAGCATAAGGGACGGGGGCGAGCAGTACTTC.

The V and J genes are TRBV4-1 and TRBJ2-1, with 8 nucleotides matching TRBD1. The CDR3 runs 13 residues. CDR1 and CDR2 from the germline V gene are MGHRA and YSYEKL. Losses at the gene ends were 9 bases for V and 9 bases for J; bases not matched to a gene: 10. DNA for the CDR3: TGCGCCAGTACGGACAGGGTAGGGTCTGAGCAGTTCTTC. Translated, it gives CASTDRVGSEQFF.

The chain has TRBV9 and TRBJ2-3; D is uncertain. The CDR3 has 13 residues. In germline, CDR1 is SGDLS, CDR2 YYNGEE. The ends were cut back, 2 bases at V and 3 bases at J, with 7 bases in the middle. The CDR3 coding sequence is TGTGCCAGCAGCGTGATCGAGACAGATACGCAGTATTTT. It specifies CASSVIETDTQYF.

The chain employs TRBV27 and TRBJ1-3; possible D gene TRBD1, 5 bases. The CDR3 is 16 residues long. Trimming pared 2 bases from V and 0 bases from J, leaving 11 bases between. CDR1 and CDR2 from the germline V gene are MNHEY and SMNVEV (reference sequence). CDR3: CASSLNPGLSGNTIYF. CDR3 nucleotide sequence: TGTGCCAGCAGTTTAAACCCAGGGCTCTCTGGAAACACCATATATTTT.

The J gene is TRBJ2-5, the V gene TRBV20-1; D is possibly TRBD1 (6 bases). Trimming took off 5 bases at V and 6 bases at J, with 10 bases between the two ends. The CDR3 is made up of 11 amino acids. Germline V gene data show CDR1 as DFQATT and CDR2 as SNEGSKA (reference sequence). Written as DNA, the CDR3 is TGCAGTGCTGTACAGGGCCAGACCCAGTACTTC. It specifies CSAVQGQTQYF.

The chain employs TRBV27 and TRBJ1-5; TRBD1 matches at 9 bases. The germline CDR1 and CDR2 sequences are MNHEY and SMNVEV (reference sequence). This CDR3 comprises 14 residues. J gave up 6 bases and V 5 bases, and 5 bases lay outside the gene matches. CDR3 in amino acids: CASSPRQGVQPQHF. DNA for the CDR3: TGTGCCAGCAGTCCTAGACAGGGGGTTCAGCCCCAGCATTTT.

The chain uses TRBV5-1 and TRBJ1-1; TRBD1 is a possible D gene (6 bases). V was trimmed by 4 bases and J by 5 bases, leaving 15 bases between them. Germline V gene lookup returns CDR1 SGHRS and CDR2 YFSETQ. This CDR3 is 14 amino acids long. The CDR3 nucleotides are TGCGCCAGCAGCCTACAGGGCGGAGGTACTGAAGCTTTCTTT. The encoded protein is CASSLQGGGTEAFF.

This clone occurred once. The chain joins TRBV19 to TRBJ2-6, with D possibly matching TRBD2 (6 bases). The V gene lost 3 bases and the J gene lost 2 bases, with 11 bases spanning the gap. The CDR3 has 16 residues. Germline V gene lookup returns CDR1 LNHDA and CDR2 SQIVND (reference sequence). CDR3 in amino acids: CASSIGGTTGANVLTF. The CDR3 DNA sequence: TGTGCCAGTAGTATTGGGGGGACGACTGGGGCCAACGTCCTGACTTTC.

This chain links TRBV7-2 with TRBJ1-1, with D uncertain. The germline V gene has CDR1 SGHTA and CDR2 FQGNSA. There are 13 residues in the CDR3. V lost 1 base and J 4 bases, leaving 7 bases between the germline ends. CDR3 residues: CASSLEPGTEAFF. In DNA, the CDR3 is TGTGCCAGCAGCTTAGAACCGGGCACTGAAGCTTTCTTT. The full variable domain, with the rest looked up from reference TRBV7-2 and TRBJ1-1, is GAGVSQSPSNKVTEKGKDVELRCDPISGHTALYWYRQSLGQGLEFLIYFQGNSAPDKSGLPSDRFSAERTGGSVSTLTIQRTQQEDSAVYLCASSLEPGTEAFFGQGTRLTVV.

The CDR3 sequence: CASSLGLAAREQYF. In DNA form, the CDR3 reads TGCGCCAGCAGCTTGGGACTAGCTGCTCGGGAGCAGTACTTC. V usage is TRBV5-1 and J usage is TRBJ2-7; TRBD2 aligns across 7 bases. This CDR3 is built from 14 residues. V lost 0 bases, J lost 7 bases, and 7 bases stayed unmatched. The V gene's germline CDR1 is SGHRS and CDR2 YFSETQ. Complete variable domain (other parts from reference TRBV5-1 and TRBJ2-7): KAGVTQTPRYLIKTRGQQVTLSCSPISGHRSVSWYQQTPGQGLQFLFEYFSETQRNKGNFPGRFSGRQFSNSRSEMNVSTLELGDSALYLCASSLGLAAREQYFGPGTRLTVT.

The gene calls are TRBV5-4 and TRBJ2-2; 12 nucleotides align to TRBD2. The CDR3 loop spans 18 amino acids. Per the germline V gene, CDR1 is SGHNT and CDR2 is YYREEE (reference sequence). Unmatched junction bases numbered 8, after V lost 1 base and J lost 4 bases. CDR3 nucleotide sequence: TGTGCCAGCAGCTTGCTTCCTAGCGGGAGGGCAAGCACCGGGGAGCTGTTTTTT. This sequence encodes CASSLLPSGRASTGELFF.

The CDR3 DNA follows: TGTGCCAGCAGCGTGAACACAGATACGCAGTATTTT. Protein sequence: CASSVNTDTQYF. The chain couples TRBV9 to TRBJ2-3; D remains ambiguous. The CDR3 spans 12 residues. CDR1 SGDLS and CDR2 YYNGEE come from the germline V gene. V gave up 2 bases and J gave up 2 bases, with 3 bases separating them.

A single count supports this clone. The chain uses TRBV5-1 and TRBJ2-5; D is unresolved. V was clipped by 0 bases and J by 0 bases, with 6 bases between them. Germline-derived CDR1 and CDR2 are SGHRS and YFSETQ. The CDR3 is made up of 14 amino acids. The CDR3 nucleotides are TGCGCCAGCAGCTTGGAGGGCTACCAAGAGACCCAGTACTTC. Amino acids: CASSLEGYQETQYF.

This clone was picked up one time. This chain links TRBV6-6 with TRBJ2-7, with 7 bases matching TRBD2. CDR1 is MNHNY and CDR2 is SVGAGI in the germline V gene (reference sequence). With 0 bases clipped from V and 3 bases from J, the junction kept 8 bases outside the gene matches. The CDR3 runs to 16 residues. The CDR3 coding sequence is TGTGCCAGCAGTTACTCGAGTAAGAGCGGGAACTACGAGCAGTACTTC. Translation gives CASSYSSKSGNYEQYF.

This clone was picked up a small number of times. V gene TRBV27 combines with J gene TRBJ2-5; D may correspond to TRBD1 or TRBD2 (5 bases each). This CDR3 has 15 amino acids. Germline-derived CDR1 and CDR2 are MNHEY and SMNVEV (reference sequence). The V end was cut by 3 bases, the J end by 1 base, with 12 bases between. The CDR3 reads CASSFRDGSQETQYF. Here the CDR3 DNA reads TGTGCCAGCAGTTTCAGGGACGGGTCCCAAGAGACCCAGTACTTC.

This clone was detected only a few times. The CDR3 sequence is CASSWTLNDNYGYTF. In DNA form, the CDR3 reads TGTGCCAGCAGTTGGACCCTTAACGATAACTATGGCTACACCTTC. The rearrangement joins TRBV6-1 to TRBJ1-2; D remains ambiguous. Germline lookup yields CDR1 MNHNS and CDR2 SASEGT. Trimming removed 5 bases from V and 1 base from J, with 14 bases in between. This CDR3 region has 15 residues.